This TCR beta chain was identified during a study of shared clonotypes between healthy human individuals. The CDR3 loop spans 17 amino acids. The V and J ends lost 4 bases and 0 bases, in that order; junction bases with no gene match: 7. Germline V gives CDR1 SGHDT, CDR2 YYEEEE. The data were produced by immunoSEQ multiplex PCR, yet TCRdb's version contains in-frame clones alone and is incomplete. This sample has roughly 590,000 clones, with roughly 95% found just once. CD8 cells regarded as naive lacked CD45RO, were positively chosen for CCR7, and omitted terminally differentiated effector memory CD45RA+ cells.

The specimen was naive CD8+ T cells sorted from blood. The V call is TRBV5-6, the J call TRBJ2-6; TRBD1 matches at 7 bases. This TCR derives from a woman aged 25 to 39 in good health. In DNA, the CDR3 is TGTGCCAGCAGCGGTGAGGGGGCCCACTCTGGGGCCAACGTCCTGACTTTC. Translating gives CASSGEGAHSGANVLTF.